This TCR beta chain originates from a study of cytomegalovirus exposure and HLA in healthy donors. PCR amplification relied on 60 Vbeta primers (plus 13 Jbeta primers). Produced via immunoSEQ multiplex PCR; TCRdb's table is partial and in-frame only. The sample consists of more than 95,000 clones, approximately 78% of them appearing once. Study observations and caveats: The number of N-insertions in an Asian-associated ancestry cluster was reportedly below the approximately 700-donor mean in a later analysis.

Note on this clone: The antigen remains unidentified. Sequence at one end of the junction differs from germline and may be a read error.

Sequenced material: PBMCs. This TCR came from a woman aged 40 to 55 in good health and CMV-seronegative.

The chain's CDR3 is CASSSWTDFSGANGLTF. In nucleotides, the CDR3 is TGCGCCAGCAGCTCCTGGACCGACTTTTCTGGGGCCAACGGCCTGACTTTC. The chain employs TRBV4-1 and TRBJ2-6; a weak D match, TRBD1 (5 bases). CDR3 length equals 17 residues. Germline CDR1 MGHRA, CDR2 YSYEKL.